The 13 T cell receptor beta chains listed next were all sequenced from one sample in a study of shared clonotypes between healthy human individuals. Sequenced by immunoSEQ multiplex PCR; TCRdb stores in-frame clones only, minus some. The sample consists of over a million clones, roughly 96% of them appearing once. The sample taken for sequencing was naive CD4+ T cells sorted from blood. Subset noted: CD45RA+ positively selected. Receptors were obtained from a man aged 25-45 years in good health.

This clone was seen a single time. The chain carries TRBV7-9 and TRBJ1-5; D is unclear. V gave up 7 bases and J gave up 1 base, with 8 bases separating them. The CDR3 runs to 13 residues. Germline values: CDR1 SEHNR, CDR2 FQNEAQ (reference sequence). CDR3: CASTPSSNQPQHF. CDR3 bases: TGTGCCAGCACCCCGTCGAGCAATCAGCCCCAGCATTTT.

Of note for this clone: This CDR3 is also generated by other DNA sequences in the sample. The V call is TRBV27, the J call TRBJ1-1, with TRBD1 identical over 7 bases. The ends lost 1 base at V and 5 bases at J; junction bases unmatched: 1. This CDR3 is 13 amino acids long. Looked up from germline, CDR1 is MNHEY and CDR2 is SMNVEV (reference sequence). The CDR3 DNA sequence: TGTGCCAGCAGTTTATACAGGGGAACTGAAGCTTTCTTT. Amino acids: CASSLYRGTEAFF.

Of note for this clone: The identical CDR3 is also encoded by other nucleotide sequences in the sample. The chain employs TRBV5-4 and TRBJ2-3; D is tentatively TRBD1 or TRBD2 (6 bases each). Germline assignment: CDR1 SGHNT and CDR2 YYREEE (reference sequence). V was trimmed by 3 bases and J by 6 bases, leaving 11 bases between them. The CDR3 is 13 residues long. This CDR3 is CASSSGGADTQYF. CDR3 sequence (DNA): TGTGCCAGCAGCTCCGGGGGCGCCGATACGCAGTATTTT.

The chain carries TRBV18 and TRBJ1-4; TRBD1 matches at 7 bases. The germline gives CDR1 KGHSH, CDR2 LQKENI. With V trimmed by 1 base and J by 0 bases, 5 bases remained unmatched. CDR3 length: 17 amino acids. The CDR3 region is CASSPLGTASTNEKLFF. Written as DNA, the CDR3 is TGTGCCAGCTCACCACTTGGGACAGCCTCAACTAATGAAAAACTGTTTTTT.

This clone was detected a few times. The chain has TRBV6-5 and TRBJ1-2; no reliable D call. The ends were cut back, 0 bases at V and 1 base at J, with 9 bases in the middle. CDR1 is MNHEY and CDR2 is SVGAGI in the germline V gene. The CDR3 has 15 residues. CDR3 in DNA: TGTGCCAGCAGTTACTCTGCAAGACTTAACTATGGCTACACCTTC. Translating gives CASSYSARLNYGYTF.

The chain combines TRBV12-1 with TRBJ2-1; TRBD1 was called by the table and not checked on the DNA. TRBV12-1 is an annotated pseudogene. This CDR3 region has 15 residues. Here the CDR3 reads CASSLGQGDPNEQFF. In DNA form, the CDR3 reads TGTGCCAGCAGCTTGGGACAGGGAGATCCCAATGAGCAGTTCTTC.

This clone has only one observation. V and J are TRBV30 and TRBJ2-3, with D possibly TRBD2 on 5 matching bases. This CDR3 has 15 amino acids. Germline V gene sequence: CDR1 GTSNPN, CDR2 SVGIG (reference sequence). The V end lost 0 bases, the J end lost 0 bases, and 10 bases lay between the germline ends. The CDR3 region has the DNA TGTGCCTGGAGTGTACGCGGGCACAGCACAGATACGCAGTATTTT. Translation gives CAWSVRGHSTDTQYF.

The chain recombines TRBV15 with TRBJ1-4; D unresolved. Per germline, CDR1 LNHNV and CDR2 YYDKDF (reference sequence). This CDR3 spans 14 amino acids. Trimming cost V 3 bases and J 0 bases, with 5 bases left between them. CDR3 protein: CATSSRATNEKLFF. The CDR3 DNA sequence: TGTGCCACCAGCAGTCGTGCAACTAATGAAAAACTGTTTTTT.

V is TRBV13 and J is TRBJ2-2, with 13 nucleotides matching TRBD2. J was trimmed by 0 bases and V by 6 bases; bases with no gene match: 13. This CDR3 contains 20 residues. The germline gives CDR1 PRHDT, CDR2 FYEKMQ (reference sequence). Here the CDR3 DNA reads TGTGCCAGCAGTTCTAGACGGACTAGCGGGAGTGAACCGAACACCGGGGAGCTGTTTTTT. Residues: CASSSRRTSGSEPNTGELFF.

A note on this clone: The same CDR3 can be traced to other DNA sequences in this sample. In DNA form, the CDR3 reads TGTGCCAGCAGTCTAGACCCGAGCTCCTACGAGCAGTACTTC. Translation: CASSLDPSSYEQYF. The chain joins TRBV28 to TRBJ2-7, with D unclear. Germline V gene lookup returns CDR1 MDHEN and CDR2 SYDVKM. The V and J ends lost 5 bases and 0 bases respectively, with 11 bases between them. The CDR3 sequence is 14 residues long.

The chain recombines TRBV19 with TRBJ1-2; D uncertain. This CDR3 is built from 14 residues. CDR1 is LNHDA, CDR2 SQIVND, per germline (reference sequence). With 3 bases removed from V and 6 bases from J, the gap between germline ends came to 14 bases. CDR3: CASSMVFAAHGYTF. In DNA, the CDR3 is TGTGCCAGTAGTATGGTTTTTGCAGCCCATGGCTACACCTTC. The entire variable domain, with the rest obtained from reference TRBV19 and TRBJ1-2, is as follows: DGGITQSPKYLFRKEGQNVTLSCEQNLNHDAMYWYRQDPGQGLRLIYYSQIVNDFQKGDIAEGYSVSREKKESFPLTVTSAQKNPTAFYLCASSMVFAAHGYTFGSGTRLTVV.

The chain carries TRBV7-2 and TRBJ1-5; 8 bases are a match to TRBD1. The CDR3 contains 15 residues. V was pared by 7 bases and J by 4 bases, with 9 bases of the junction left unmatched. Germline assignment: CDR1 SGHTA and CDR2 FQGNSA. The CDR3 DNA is TGTGCCAGCACCTCCGGGACAGGCAAAAATCAGCCCCAGCATTTT. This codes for CASTSGTGKNQPQHF.

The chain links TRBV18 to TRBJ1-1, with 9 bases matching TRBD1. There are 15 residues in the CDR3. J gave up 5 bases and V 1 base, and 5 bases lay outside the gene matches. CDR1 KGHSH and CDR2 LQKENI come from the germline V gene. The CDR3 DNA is TGTGCCAGCTCACCACTTGGAGGGACAGGGACTGAAGCTTTCTTT. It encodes CASSPLGGTGTEAFF.